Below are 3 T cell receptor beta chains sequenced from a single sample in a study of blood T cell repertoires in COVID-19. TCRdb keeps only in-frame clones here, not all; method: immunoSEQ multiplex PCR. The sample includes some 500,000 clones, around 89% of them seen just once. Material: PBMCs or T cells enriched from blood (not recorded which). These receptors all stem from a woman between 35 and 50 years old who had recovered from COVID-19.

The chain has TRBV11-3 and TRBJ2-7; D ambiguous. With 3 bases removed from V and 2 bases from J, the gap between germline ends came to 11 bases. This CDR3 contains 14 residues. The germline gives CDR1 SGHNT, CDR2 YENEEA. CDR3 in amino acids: CASSFSSYAYEQYF. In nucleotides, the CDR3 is TGTGCCAGCAGCTTTTCTAGTTATGCCTACGAGCAGTACTTC.

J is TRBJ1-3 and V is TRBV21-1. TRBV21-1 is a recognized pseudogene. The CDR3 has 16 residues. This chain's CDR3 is CASSKAGGLVGNTIYF. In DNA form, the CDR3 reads TGTGCCAGCAGCAAAGCGGGGGGTTTGGTTGGAAACACCATATATTTT.

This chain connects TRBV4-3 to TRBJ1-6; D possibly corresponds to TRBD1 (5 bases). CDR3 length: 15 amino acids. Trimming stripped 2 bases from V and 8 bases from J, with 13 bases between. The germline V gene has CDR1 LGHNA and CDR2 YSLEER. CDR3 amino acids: CASSQSGQGHSPLHF. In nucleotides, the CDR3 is TGCGCCAGCAGCCAAAGTGGGCAGGGTCATTCACCCCTCCACTTT.